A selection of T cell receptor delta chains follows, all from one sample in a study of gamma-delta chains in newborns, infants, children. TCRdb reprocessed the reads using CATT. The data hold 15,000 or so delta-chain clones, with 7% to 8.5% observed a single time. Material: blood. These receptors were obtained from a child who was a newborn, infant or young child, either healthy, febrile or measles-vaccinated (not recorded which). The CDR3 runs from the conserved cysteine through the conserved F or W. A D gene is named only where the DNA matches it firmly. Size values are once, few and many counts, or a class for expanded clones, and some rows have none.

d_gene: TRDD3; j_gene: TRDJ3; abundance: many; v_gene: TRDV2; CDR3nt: TGTGCCTGTGACAAACTGGGGGACTCCTCCTGGGACACCCGACAGATGTTTTTC; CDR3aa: CACDKLGDSSWDTRQMFF
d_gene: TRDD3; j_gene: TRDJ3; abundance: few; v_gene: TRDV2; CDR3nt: TGTGCCTGTGACACCTGGGGGATAAAACCCTTCTCCTGGGACACCCGACAGATGTTTTTC; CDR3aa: CACDTWGIKPFSWDTRQMFF
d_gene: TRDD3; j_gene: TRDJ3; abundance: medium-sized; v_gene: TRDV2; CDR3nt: TGTGCCTGTGACACCGTGGGGGATACAAGGACCTGGGACACCCGACAGATGTTTTTC; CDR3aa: CACDTVGDTRTWDTRQMFF
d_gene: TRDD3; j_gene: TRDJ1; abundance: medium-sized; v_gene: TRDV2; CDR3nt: TGTGCCTGTGACACACTGGGGGATACGTACACCGATAAACTCATCTTT; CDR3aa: CACDTLGDTYTDKLIF
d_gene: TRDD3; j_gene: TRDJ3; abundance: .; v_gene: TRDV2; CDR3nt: TGTGCCTGTGACATTTTACTGGGGGATACCTGGGACACCCGACAGATGTTTTTC; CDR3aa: CACDILLGDTWDTRQMFF
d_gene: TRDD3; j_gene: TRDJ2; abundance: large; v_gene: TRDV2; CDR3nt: TGTGCCTGTGACCTACTGGGGGATACAGCACAACTCTTCTTT; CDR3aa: CACDLLGDTAQLFF
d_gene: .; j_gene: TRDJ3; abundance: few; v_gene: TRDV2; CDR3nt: TGTGCCTGTGACACCGTTGGTGGGGGCTCCTGGGACACCCGACAGATGTTTTTC; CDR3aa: CACDTVGGGSWDTRQMFF
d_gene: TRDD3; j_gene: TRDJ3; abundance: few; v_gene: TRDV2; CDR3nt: TGTGCCTGTGACACGGGATACGCGAGCTCCTGGGACACCCGACAGATGTTTTTC; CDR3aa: CACDTGYASSWDTRQMFF
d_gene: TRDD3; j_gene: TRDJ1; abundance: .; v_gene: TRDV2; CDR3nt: TGTGCCTGTGTCGTACTGGGGGATACCGACGATAAACTCATCTTT; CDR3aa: CACVVLGDTDDKLIF
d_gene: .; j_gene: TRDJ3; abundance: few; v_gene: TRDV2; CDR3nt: TGTGCCTGTGACACCGTCTGGGGATCCAGCTCCTGGGACACCCGACAGATGTTTTTC; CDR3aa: CACDTVWGSSSWDTRQMFF
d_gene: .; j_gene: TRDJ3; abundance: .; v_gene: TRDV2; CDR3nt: TGTGCCTGTGATCCCCTGGGAGACCCTTTATCCTGGGACACCCGACAGATGTTTTTC; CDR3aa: CACDPLGDPLSWDTRQMFF
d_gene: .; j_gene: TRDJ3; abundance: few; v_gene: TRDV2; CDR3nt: TGTGCCTGTGACACCTGGGGATCTACCCGACAGATGTTTTTC; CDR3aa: CACDTWGSTRQMFF
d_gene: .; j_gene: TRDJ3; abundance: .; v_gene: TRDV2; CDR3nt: TGTGCCTGTGACACCGTTAAGTCTGGGGTAACCAGCTCCTGGGACACCCGACAGATGTTTTTC; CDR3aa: CACDTVKSGVTSSWDTRQMFF
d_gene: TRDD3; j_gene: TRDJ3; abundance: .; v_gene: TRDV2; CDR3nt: TGTGCCTGTGACATACTGGGGGATACGCTATCCTGGGACACCCGACAGATGTTTTTC; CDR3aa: CACDILGDTLSWDTRQMFF
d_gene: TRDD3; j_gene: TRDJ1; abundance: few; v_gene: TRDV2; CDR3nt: TGTGCCTGTGACACACTGGGGGAGACTCACACCGATAAACTCATCTTT; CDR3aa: CACDTLGETHTDKLIF
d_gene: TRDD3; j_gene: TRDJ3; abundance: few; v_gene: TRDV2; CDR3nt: TGTGCCTGTGACATACTGGGGGATACGACCTTCTGGGACACCCGACAGATGTTTTTC; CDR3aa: CACDILGDTTFWDTRQMFF
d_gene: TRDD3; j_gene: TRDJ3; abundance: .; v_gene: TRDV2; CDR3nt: TGTGCCTGTGACACCGCTGAGGGGGGATACGCTACCTGGGACACCCGCCAGATGTTTTTC; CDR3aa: CACDTAEGGYATWDTRQMFF
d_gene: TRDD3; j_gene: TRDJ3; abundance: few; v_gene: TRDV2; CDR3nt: TGTGCCTGTGACCAAATCGCGGGGATAAGGATCGGGTGGGACACCCGACAGATGTTTTTC; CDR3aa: CACDQIAGIRIGWDTRQMFF
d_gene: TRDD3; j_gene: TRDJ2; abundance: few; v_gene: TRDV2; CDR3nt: TGTGCCTGTGACACCGTACTGGGGGATATTTTTTTGACAGCACAACTCTTCTTT; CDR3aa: CACDTVLGDIFLTAQLFF
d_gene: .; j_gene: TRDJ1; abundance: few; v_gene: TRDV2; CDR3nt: TGTGCCTGTGACTCGATTAGGGCTGGGGACCTAGAGTACACCGATAAACTCATCTTT; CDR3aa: CACDSIRAGDLEYTDKLIF
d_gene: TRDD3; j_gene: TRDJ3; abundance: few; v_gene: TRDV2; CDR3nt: TGTGCCTGTGACCCTGTACTGGGGGATACGGGCTCCTGGGACACCCGACAGATGTTTTTC; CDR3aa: CACDPVLGDTGSWDTRQMFF
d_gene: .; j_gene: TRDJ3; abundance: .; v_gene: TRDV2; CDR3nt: TGTGCCTGTGACCCCCTCTGGGTGATACCCTCTAGCTCCTGGGACACCCGACAGATGTTTTTC; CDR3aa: CACDPLWVIPSSSWDTRQMFF
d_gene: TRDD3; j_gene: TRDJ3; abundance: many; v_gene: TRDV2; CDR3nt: TGTGCCTGTGACACCCTGGGGGATTCGAGCTCCTGGGACACCCGACAGATGTTTTTC; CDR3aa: CACDTLGDSSSWDTRQMFF